This T cell receptor beta chain emerged from a study of cytomegalovirus exposure and HLA in healthy donors. PCR amplification relied on 60 Vbeta primers (plus 13 Jbeta primers). Clones were read by immunoSEQ multiplex PCR, and TCRdb kept only the in-frame ones, dropping some. The data contain about 190,000 clones, over 75% of them singletons. This clone was found once. There are 14 residues in the CDR3. Germline assignment: CDR1 MDHEN and CDR2 SYDVKM. V was shortened by 6 bases and J by 7 bases, with 15 bases between the two germline ends. The source material was PBMCs. The chain recombines TRBV28 with TRBJ1-4, with a possible D match to TRBD1 (5 bases). The receptor's source is a man aged 45-65 years in good health and CMV-seronegative. For the CDR3, the DNA is TGTGCCAGCAGGCGGGACCCCCAGAGTGAAAAACTGTTTTTT. Residues: CASRRDPQSEKLFF.